A single sample gave rise to the 3 T cell receptor beta chains below, sequenced in a study of blood T cells in healthy people across ages. The authors ran a second PCR of roughly 6 to 11 cycles using a sample-barcoded 5' primer and a J-beta primer mix. TCRdb used MiXCR to reprocess the 5' RACE reads, holding one entry per CDR3 protein. The top ten clones hold approximately 17% of a sample with around 620,000 distinct CDR3 sequences, roughly 28% of them seen once. The sample consisted of blood. The receptors shown here come from a woman between 65 and 79 years old in good health.

The V and J genes are TRBV20-1 and TRBJ2-3; perhaps D is TRBD1 or TRBD2 (6 bases each). V lost 1 base, J lost 8 bases, and 13 bases lay in between. CDR3 length: 13 residues. Germline lookup yields CDR1 DFQATT and CDR2 SNEGSKA (reference sequence). The CDR3 reads CSARVTGLITQYF. The CDR3 DNA sequence: TGCAGTGCTAGAGTGACAGGACTAATTACGCAGTATTTT.

The chain is built from TRBV7-2 and TRBJ2-1, with D perhaps matching TRBD2 (6 bases). Trimming shortened V by 2 bases and J by 5 bases, and 10 bases separated the two germline ends. The germline gives CDR1 SGHTA, CDR2 FQGNSA. The length of the CDR3 is 14 residues. DNA for the CDR3: TGTGCCAGCAGCTTAATTGGGGGGAACAATGAGCAGTTCTTC. Its protein product is CASSLIGGNNEQFF.

CDR3 DNA: TGTGCCAGCAGCTTGAAGGGGAGCCAGACCCAGTACTTC. Residues: CASSLKGSQTQYF. The genes are TRBV7-2 and TRBJ2-5; tentatively, D is TRBD1 or TRBD2 (5 bases each). CDR3 length: 13 amino acids. Trimming removed 3 bases from V and 6 bases from J, with 11 bases in between. Germline loops: CDR1 SGHTA, CDR2 FQGNSA.